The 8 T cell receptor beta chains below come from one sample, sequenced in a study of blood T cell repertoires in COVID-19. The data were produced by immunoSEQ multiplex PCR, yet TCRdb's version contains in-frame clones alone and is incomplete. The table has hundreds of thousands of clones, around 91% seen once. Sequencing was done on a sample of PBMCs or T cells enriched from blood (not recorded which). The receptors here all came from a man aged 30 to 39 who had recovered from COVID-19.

The CDR3 protein is CASSTPDSNRGYEQYF. The CDR3 DNA reads as TGTGCCAGCAGTACACCCGACTCGAACAGGGGCTACGAGCAGTACTTC. The chain joins TRBV28 to TRBJ2-7, with 7 bases matching TRBD1. J gave up 3 bases and V 5 bases, and 13 bases lay outside the gene matches. Germline V CDR1 and CDR2: MDHEN, SYDVKM. The CDR3 runs to 16 residues.

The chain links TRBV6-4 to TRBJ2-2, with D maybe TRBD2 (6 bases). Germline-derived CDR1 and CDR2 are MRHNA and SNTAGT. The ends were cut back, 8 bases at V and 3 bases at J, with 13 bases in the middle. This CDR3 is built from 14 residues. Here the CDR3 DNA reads TGTGCCAGCTCGGTGACGGGGGACACCGGGGAGCTGTTTTTT. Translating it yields CASSVTGDTGELFF.

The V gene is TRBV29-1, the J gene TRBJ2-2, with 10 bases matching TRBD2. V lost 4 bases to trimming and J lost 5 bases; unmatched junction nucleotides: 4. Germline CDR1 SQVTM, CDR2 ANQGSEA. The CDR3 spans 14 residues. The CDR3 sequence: CSVGASGRTGELFF. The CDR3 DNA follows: TGCAGCGTTGGGGCTAGCGGGAGAACCGGGGAGCTGTTTTTT.

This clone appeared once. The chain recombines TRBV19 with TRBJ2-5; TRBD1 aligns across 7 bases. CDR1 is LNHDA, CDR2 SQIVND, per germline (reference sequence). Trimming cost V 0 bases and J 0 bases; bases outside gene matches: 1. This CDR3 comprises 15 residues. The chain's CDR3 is CASSIDGTDQETQYF. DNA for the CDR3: TGTGCCAGTAGTATAGATGGGACAGACCAAGAGACCCAGTACTTC.

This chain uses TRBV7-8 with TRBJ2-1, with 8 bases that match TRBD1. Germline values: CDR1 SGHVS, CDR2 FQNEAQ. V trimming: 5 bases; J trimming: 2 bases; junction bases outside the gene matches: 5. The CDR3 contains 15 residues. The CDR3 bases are TGTGCCAGCAGCCGACAGGGGTTCACCTACAATGAGCAGTTCTTC. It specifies CASSRQGFTYNEQFF.

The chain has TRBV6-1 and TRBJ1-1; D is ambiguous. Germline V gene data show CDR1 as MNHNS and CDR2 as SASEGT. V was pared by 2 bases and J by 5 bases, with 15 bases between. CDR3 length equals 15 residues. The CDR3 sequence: CASSEQGGQVTEAFF. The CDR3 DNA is TGTGCCAGCAGTGAACAAGGCGGGCAGGTTACTGAAGCTTTCTTT.

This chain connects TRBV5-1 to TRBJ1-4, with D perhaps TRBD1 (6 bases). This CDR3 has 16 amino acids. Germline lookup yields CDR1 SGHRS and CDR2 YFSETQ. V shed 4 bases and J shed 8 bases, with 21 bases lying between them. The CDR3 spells CASSRVLQGHYEKLFF. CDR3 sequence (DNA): TGCGCCAGCAGCCGAGTATTACAGGGACACTACGAAAAACTGTTTTTT. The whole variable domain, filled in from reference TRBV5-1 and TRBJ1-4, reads KAGVTQTPRYLIKTRGQQVTLSCSPISGHRSVSWYQQTPGQGLQFLFEYFSETQRNKGNFPGRFSGRQFSNSRSEMNVSTLELGDSALYLCASSRVLQGHYEKLFFGSGTQLSVL.

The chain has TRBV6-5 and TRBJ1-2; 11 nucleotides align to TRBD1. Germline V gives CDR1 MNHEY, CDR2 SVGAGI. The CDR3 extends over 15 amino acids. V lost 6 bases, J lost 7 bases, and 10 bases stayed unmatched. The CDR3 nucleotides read TGTGCCAGCAGCCCAACTTGGACAGGGGGCTTTGGCTACACCTTC. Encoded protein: CASSPTWTGGFGYTF.